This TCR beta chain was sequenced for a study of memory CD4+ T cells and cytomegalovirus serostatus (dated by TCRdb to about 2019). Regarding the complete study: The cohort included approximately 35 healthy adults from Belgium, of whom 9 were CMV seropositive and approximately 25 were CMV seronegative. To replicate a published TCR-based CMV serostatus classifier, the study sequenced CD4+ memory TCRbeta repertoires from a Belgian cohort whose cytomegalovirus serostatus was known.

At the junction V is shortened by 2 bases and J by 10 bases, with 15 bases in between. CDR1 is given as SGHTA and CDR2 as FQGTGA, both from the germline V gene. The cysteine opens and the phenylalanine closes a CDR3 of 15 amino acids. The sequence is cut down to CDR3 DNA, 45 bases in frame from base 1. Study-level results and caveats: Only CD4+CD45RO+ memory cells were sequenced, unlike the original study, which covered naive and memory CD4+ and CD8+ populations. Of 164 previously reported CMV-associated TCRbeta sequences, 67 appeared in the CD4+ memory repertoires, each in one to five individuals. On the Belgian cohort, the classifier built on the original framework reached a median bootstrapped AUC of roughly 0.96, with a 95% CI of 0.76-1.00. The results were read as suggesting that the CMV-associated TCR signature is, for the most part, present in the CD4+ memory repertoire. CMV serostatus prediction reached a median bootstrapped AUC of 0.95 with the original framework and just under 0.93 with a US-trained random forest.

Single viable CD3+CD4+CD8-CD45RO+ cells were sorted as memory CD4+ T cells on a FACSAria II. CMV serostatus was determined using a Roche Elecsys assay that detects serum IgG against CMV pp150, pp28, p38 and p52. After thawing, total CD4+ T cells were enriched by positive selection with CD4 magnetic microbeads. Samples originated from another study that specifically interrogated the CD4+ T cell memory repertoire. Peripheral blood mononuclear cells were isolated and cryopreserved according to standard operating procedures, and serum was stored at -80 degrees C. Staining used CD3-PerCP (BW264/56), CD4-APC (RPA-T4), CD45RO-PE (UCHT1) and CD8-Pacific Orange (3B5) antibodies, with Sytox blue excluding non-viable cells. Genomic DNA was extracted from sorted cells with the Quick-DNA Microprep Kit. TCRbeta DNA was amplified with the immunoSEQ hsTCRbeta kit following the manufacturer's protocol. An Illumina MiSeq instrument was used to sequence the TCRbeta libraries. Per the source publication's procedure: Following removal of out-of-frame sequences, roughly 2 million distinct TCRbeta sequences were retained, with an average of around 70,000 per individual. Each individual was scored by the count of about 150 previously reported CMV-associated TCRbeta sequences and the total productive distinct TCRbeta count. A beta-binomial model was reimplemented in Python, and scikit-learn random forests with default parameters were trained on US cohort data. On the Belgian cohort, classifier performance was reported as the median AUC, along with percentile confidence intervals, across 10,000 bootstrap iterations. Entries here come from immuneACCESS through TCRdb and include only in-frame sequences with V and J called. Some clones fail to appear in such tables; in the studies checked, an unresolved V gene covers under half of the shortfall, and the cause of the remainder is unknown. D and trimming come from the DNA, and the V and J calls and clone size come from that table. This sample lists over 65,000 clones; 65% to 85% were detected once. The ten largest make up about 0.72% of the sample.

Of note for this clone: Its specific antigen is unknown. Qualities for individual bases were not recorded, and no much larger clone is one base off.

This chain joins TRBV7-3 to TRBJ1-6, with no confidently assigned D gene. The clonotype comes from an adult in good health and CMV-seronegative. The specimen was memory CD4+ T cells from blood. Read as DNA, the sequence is TGTGCCAGCAGCTTAGTAAGGGCGCCGGGGTCACCCCTCCACTTT. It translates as CASSLVRAPGSPLHF.